One T cell receptor (beta chain) is described in this entry. The antigen remains undetermined. Trimming cost V 2 bases and J 6 bases, with 13 bases left between them. The CDR3 consists of 13 residues. Germline V gene data show CDR1 as GTSNPN and CDR2 as SVGIG (reference sequence). The sample is drawn from a study of long-term antiretroviral therapy in people with HIV. immunoSEQ v3.0 was run at survey level. Only in-frame clones appear in the TCRdb table, and some are missing; sequencing was by immunoSEQ multiplex PCR. The sample holds 30,000 to 40,000 clones, roughly 80% seen once. General study findings and limits: HIV repertoires spanned tighter CDR3 length ranges than controls did. Clones that expanded before ART (that is, prior to treatment) dominated the repertoire at all time points.

The rearrangement uses TRBV30 and TRBJ1-1, with D uncertain. The clonotype originates from a man between 18 and 29 years old with HIV. This specimen was unsorted PBMCs, taken 1.5 years after starting antiretroviral therapy. The CDR3 reads CAWSKHGSPEAFF. CDR3 sequence (DNA): TGTGCCTGGAGTAAACATGGGAGTCCTGAAGCTTTCTTT.